The T cell receptor (beta chain) under discussion was sequenced for a study of blood T cells in healthy people across ages. This clonotype was seen more than once but under ten times. Its antigen is unidentified. Trimming removed 3 bases from V and 6 bases from J; junction bases left unmatched: 8. Germline CDR1 reads SGHTA; CDR2 reads FQGNSA. The CDR3 runs to 15 residues. Next came a second PCR, run for roughly 6 to 11 cycles, which used a sample-barcoded 5' primer along with a J-beta primer mix. Each single sample gave us at least 2.5 million CDR3-containing paired-end reads. TCRdb re-called the 5' RACE reads through MiXCR, storing one row per CDR3 protein. The sample holds approximately 760,000 distinct CDR3 sequences, roughly 25% seen once. Study findings and constraints: Diversity of TCR beta correlated strongly with naive T cell percentage.

This same sample was also part of a study on T cells of mothers and their children. As that report states: cDNA synthesis used all extracted RNA, 1.5 ug per 15 ul. Every mother supplied over 8 million TCR beta CDR3 reads and every child about 3 million.

Sequenced: blood. The V and J genes are TRBV7-2 and TRBJ2-1, with TRBD2 matching over 7 bases. The receptor's source is a boy under 18 in good health. CDR3: CASSLTAGSLNEQFF. As DNA, the CDR3 is TGTGCCAGCAGCTTGACAGCGGGATCGCTCAATGAGCAGTTCTTC. Using reference TRBV7-2 and TRBJ2-1 for the parts outside the CDR3, the full variable domain is GAGVSQSPSNKVTEKGKDVELRCDPISGHTALYWYRQSLGQGLEFLIYFQGNSAPDKSGLPSDRFSAERTGGSVSTLTIQRTQQEDSAVYLCASSLTAGSLNEQFFGPGTRLTVL.